These 23 T cell receptor beta chains were all obtained from the same sample, sequenced in a study of siplizumab effects on memory and regulatory T cells. Produced via immunoSEQ multiplex PCR; TCRdb's table is partial and in-frame only. The profile shows over 95,000 clones, 80% to 95% of them singletons. The sample consisted of non-Treg CD4+ T cells sorted from blood. The receptors originated from a human donor in good health.

V is TRBV5-6 and J is TRBJ1-2, with D possibly being TRBD1 (5 bases). The CDR3 has 16 residues. Germline V gene data show CDR1 as SGHDT and CDR2 as YYEEEE. Trimming cost V 3 bases and J 1 base, with 16 bases left between them. CDR3 nucleotide sequence: TGTGCCAGCAGCTGGGGGGAAGTCGGGATTAACTATGGCTACACCTTC. This gives the protein CASSWGEVGINYGYTF.

This chain joins TRBV7-2 and TRBJ2-6, with 8 nucleotides matching TRBD1. The germline CDR1 and CDR2 sequences are SGHTA and FQGNSA. The CDR3 length is 19 residues. Unmatched junction bases numbered 12, after V lost 4 bases and J lost 1 base. This CDR3 is CASSSGGAGEVSGANVLTF. The CDR3, as DNA: TGTGCCAGCAGCTCAGGGGGCGCCGGAGAAGTATCTGGGGCCAACGTCCTGACTTTC.

This clone was seen just once. This chain joins TRBV6-6 and TRBJ1-1; D not certain. The germline V gene encodes CDR1 MNHNY and CDR2 SVGAGI (reference sequence). The CDR3 runs to 15 residues. Trimming left V 2 bases short and J 1 base short, with 11 bases between. The CDR3 DNA follows: TGTGCCAGCAGTTACCGACCAAATACGAACACTGAAGCTTTCTTT. It codes for CASSYRPNTNTEAFF.

The chain couples TRBV5-6 to TRBJ2-5, with D unclear. This CDR3 is built from 13 residues. Trimming pared 5 bases from V and 5 bases from J, leaving 13 bases between. Germline CDR1 SGHDT, CDR2 YYEEEE. The CDR3 sequence: CASRLTATETQYF. As DNA, the CDR3 is TGTGCCAGCAGGTTGACGGCGACGGAGACCCAGTACTTC. Complete variable domain (other parts from reference TRBV5-6 and TRBJ2-5): DAGVTQSPTHLIKTRGQQVTLRCSPKSGHDTVSWYQQALGQGPQFIFQYYEEEERQRGNFPDRFSGHQFPNYSSELNVNALLLGDSALYLCASRLTATETQYFGPGTRLLVL.

This chain connects TRBV4-1 to TRBJ2-5, with TRBD1 identical over 8 bases. Germline V lookup: CDR1 MGHRA, CDR2 YSYEKL. With 3 bases clipped from V and 2 bases from J, the junction kept 5 bases outside the gene matches. The CDR3 length is 15 residues. The CDR3 loop reads CASSQQDRAQETQYF. DNA for the CDR3: TGCGCCAGCAGCCAGCAGGACAGGGCACAAGAGACCCAGTACTTC.

The chain combines TRBV11-2 with TRBJ2-1; D may be TRBD1 (5 bases). The V and J ends lost 6 bases and 2 bases respectively, with 14 bases between them. CDR3 size: 15 residues. In germline, CDR1 is SGHAT, CDR2 FQNNGV. DNA of the CDR3: TGTGCCAGCAGTCAGGGCCCGGGCACCTACAATGAGCAGTTCTTC. This encodes CASSQGPGTYNEQFF.

V gene TRBV5-1 combines with J gene TRBJ1-3; unclear D gene. Germline assignment: CDR1 SGHRS and CDR2 YFSETQ. The CDR3 length is 15 residues. The V end was cut by 5 bases, the J end by 0 bases, with 12 bases between. The CDR3 loop reads CASSSGLSSGNTIYF. CDR3 DNA: TGCGCCAGCAGTTCTGGACTTAGCTCTGGAAACACCATATATTTT. Variable domain in full (rest from reference TRBV5-1 and TRBJ1-3): KAGVTQTPRYLIKTRGQQVTLSCSPISGHRSVSWYQQTPGQGLQFLFEYFSETQRNKGNFPGRFSGRQFSNSRSEMNVSTLELGDSALYLCASSSGLSSGNTIYFGEGSWLTVV.

The V and J genes are TRBV11-3 and TRBJ2-2; 11 bases are shared with TRBD1. CDR1 and CDR2 (germline): SGHNT, YENEEA. Losses at the gene ends were 6 bases for V and 3 bases for J; bases not matched to a gene: 6. The CDR3 extends over 16 amino acids. CDR3 protein: CASSPGQGADTGELFF. CDR3 DNA: TGTGCCAGCAGTCCCGGACAGGGGGCAGACACCGGGGAGCTGTTTTTT.

Comment on this clone: Other DNA sequences in this specimen translate into the identical CDR3. V and J are TRBV5-1 and TRBJ2-3; 8 positions match TRBD2. The ends lost 4 bases at V and 3 bases at J; junction bases unmatched: 4. This CDR3 comprises 14 residues. The germline V gene has CDR1 SGHRS and CDR2 YFSETQ. CDR3 protein: CASSPLAGTDTQYF. The CDR3 region has the DNA TGCGCCAGCAGCCCTTTAGCGGGGACAGATACGCAGTATTTT.

The chain combines TRBV7-2 with TRBJ1-5; unclear D gene. V was cut by 1 base and J by 3 bases, with 10 bases left in between. The V gene's germline CDR1 is SGHTA and CDR2 FQGNSA. The CDR3 covers 15 residues. This chain's CDR3 is CASSLGNSHNQPQHF. Written as DNA, the CDR3 is TGTGCCAGCAGCTTAGGTAACAGTCACAATCAGCCCCAGCATTTT.

V and J are TRBV7-6 and TRBJ1-5; no clear D gene. V lost 2 bases to trimming and J lost 3 bases, with 5 bases between them. CDR3 length: 13 residues. Per germline, CDR1 SGHVS and CDR2 FNYEAQ. The CDR3 spells CASSLSVNQPQHF. The DNA for the CDR3 is TGTGCCAGCAGCTTAAGCGTCAATCAGCCCCAGCATTTT.

This chain joins TRBV9 and TRBJ2-7; D may be TRBD2 (6 bases). CDR1 and CDR2 (germline): SGDLS, YYNGEE. Trimming took 4 bases from V and 7 from J, leaving 15 bases between them. CDR3 length equals 13 residues. In DNA, the CDR3 is TGTGCCAGCAGCCTTATTCAGGGAGGAGAGCAGTACTTC. Residues: CASSLIQGGEQYF.

This clone came up a few times. This chain uses TRBV6-5 with TRBJ1-2; 9 bases fit TRBD1. The CDR3 runs 13 residues. J lost 8 bases, V lost 6 bases, and 7 bases had no gene match. Germline V CDR1 and CDR2: MNHEY, SVGAGI. CDR3 sequence (DNA): TGTGCCAGCAGGGGGACAGGGTTGCAAGGCTACACCTTC. Its protein product is CASRGTGLQGYTF.

The sample holds a few counts of this clone. The rearrangement uses TRBV6-5 and TRBJ1-2; 7 positions agree with TRBD1. Germline V gene sequence: CDR1 MNHEY, CDR2 SVGAGI. After removal of 7 bases from V and 3 bases from J, the junction contained 2 bases not matched to a gene. The CDR3 has 12 residues. The CDR3 is CASNGQDYGYTF. For the CDR3, the DNA is TGTGCCAGCAACGGACAGGACTATGGCTACACCTTC.

The chain couples TRBV7-2 to TRBJ1-1; D possibly corresponds to TRBD1 (5 bases). CDR1 is SGHTA and CDR2 is FQGNSA in the germline V gene. The CDR3 is 12 residues long. Trimming cost V 4 bases and J 8 bases, with 11 bases left between them. The CDR3 coding sequence is TGTGCCAGCAGCTCGGGGCCACGGGAAGCTTTCTTT. It is translated as CASSSGPREAFF.

CDR3 sequence: CASGTPTQYF. CDR3 in DNA: TGCGCCAGCGGCACCCCCACGCAGTATTTT. J is TRBJ2-3 and V is TRBV10-2; D gene unclear. The CDR3 is 10 residues long. Germline CDR1 is WSHSY and CDR2 is SAAADI. V lost 8 bases and J 9 bases, leaving 9 bases between the germline ends.

In DNA, the CDR3 is TGTGCCAGCAGCGCTGACAGGGTGAGGACAGATACGCAGTATTTT. Residues: CASSADRVRTDTQYF. The gene calls are TRBV9 and TRBJ2-3; 7 positions agree with TRBD1. CDR1 is SGDLS, CDR2 YYNGEE, per germline. V was clipped by 3 bases and J by 3 bases; unmatched bases: 7. This CDR3 contains 15 residues. The complete variable domain, with remaining parts taken from reference TRBV9 and TRBJ2-3, reads DSGVTQTPKHLITATGQRVTLRCSPRSGDLSVYWYQQSLDQGLQFLIQYYNGEERAKGNILERFSAQQFPDLHSELNLSSLELGDSALYFCASSADRVRTDTQYFGPGTRLTVL.

The chain employs TRBV28 and TRBJ2-4, with a tentative D call TRBD1 (6 bases). The CDR3 sequence is 13 residues long. V dropped 7 bases and J dropped 7 bases, with 14 bases sitting between them. The V gene's germline CDR1 is MDHEN and CDR2 SYDVKM. CDR3 in amino acids: CASNSLGANIQYF. The CDR3 nucleotides are TGTGCCAGCAACTCCCTGGGGGCCAACATTCAGTACTTC.

The chain couples TRBV7-9 to TRBJ2-7; 8 positions agree with TRBD1. V lost 3 bases, J lost 3 bases, and 1 base stayed unmatched. The CDR3 sequence is 13 residues long. Germline loops: CDR1 SEHNR, CDR2 FQNEAQ (reference sequence). CDR3 DNA: TGTGCCAGCAGCTTCACAGGGGGCTACGAGCAGTACTTC. Amino acids: CASSFTGGYEQYF.

J is TRBJ1-6 and V is TRBV6-6; the D gene is possibly TRBD1 (6 bases). This CDR3 is 16 amino acids long. Germline lookup yields CDR1 MNHNY and CDR2 SVGAGI (reference sequence). The ends were cut back, 0 bases at V and 9 bases at J, with 15 bases in the middle. For the CDR3, the DNA is TGTGCCAGCAGTTACTCGGCCCACGAAGGGGGTTCACCCCTCCACTTT. Translating it yields CASSYSAHEGGSPLHF.

This clone was picked up one time. This rearrangement joins TRBV30 to TRBJ2-3; D gene unclear. The length of the CDR3 is 15 residues. Germline assignment: CDR1 GTSNPN and CDR2 SVGIG (reference sequence). V lost 5 bases to trimming and J lost 2 bases, with 17 bases between them. The CDR3 is CAWAWITSNTDTQYF. CDR3 bases: TGTGCCTGGGCATGGATAACTTCTAACACAGATACGCAGTATTTT.

As regards this clone: A read error may produce the germline difference seen at one junction end. The chain employs TRBV2 and TRBJ1-2; a weak D match, TRBD1 (6 bases). The CDR3 runs to 14 residues. Germline lookup yields CDR1 SNHLY and CDR2 FYNNEI. CDR3 amino acids: CASREGQNHYGYTF. CDR3 bases: TGTGCCAGCAGAGAAGGACAGAACCACTATGGCTACACCTTC.

In its sample, this clone was seen once. V gene TRBV21-1 combines with J gene TRBJ2-3; the D call of TRBD2 is as the table states it, not checked on the DNA. TRBV21-1 is termed a pseudogene. The CDR3 contains 17 residues. The CDR3 DNA follows: TGTGCCAGCAGCAAAACTTGGACTAGCGGGGACACAGATACGCAGTATTTT. As protein: CASSKTWTSGDTDTQYF.